This section outlines one T cell receptor (beta chain) sequence together with its context. Its antigen remains unidentified. Base qualities are missing; no much larger clone stands one base away. Stable hyperthyroidism was defined as no progression to ophthalmopathy within 18 months of follow-up. Hyperthyroidism patients were newly diagnosed, were aged 18 to 65 years, and had a disease duration under 2 months. Patients with other autoimmune diseases, uncontrolled infections, pregnancy or lactation were excluded from the study. Clinical symptoms, serum thyroxine, TRAb, thyroid ultrasound and orbital computed tomography were used for diagnosis. Using Ficoll-Paque density gradient centrifugation, PBMCs were isolated from about 9.4 ml of fresh peripheral blood. Trizol reagent was used to extract the total RNA, and its quality was then checked on an Agilent 2100 Bioanalyzer. CDR1 and CDR2 were assigned from the germline V gene as LGHNT and FRNRAP. V was cut back by 7 bases and J by 7 bases, leaving a gap of 11 bases between them. The CDR3 measures 12 amino acids from cysteine to phenylalanine. The entry retains the CDR3 DNA only, 36 bases that are in frame from base 1.

This record belongs to a study of Graves' ophthalmopathy and Graves' hyperthyroidism (dated by TCRdb to the late 2010s). In terms of the full investigation: Peripheral blood samples were taken at the time of initial diagnosis, before any treatment was given. To tell Graves' ophthalmopathy apart from Graves' hyperthyroidism, and to predict which patients would progress to ophthalmopathy, the study relied on TCR beta repertoire signatures. In total, approximately 140 blood samples were TCR-sequenced: 40 to 45 ophthalmopathy, some 75 hyperthyroidism and 17 hyperthyroidism-to-ophthalmopathy patients. To explore V-J signatures that separate ophthalmopathy from hyperthyroidism, a discovery set of about 98 patients was enrolled, consisting of 40 to 45 with ophthalmopathy and some 56 with stable hyperthyroidism. An independent validation cohort comprised roughly 20 hyperthyroidism patients and 15 to 17 patients who later progressed from hyperthyroidism to ophthalmopathy. T-cell repertoires of thyroid tissue and blood were compared in several hyperthyroidism patients. After sampling, hyperthyroidism patients received methimazole starting at 30 mg daily, and ophthalmopathy patients received high-dose intravenous methylprednisolone. The 85 to 100 discovery patients were randomly split 7:3 into training and test sets. The paper's findings and limits, for the study overall: In cross-validation, the 13-signature model distinguished ophthalmopathy from stable hyperthyroidism with nearly 90% sensitivity and just under 84% specificity, and in the test set the corresponding values were approximately 80% and 75%. Sample size was not statistically predetermined, and group allocation was not concealed from the investigators. Most of the expanded thyroid clonotypes with a frequency above 0.001 were also detected in blood, and it was suggested that the thyroid immune response may be reflected by blood repertoires. In validation, the model predicted ophthalmopathy progression with about 70% sensitivity and roughly 72% specificity; roughly 11 predicted patients were CT-confirmed with GO in a median of around 6.5 months.

For repertoire sequencing, the TCR beta CDR3 regions were amplified from RNA transcripts. The first round was an RT-PCR using HTBI primers with the Qiagen OneStep RT-PCR kit, and this first round was followed by a second-round multiplex PCR, then size selection and purification. The libraries underwent paired-end sequencing with 100 bp reads on an Illumina HiSeq2000. The study's own analysis went as follows. SOAPnuke was used for read processing, and reads with adapters, uncalled bases, a mean Phred below 15, or no exact constant-primer or identifier match were discarded. COPE v1.2.5 was used to merge the high-quality paired reads. Each unique nucleotide sequence was defined as a clonotype, and clonotypes were aligned to IMGT TRB V, D and J references with MiTCR v1.1. Only V-J combinations with frequency above 0.0001 were analysed, covering approximately 99% of repertoires. A TCR clonal expansion and chaos score per V-J combination was defined as the ratio of F50 clonal expansion to chaos observed in the TCRdist matrix. Features were reduced by Welch's t-statistics and random forest to some 13 V-J combinations, which fed a naive Bayes classifier. Thyroid-blood repertoire similarity was quantified with the Morisita-Horn index. TCRdb passed the public sequencing reads through fastp at Q25 and MiXCR, retaining productive beta sequences. Under each unique CDR3 protein, matching rows form one entry showing the most common genes and DNA. TCRdb, not the authors, supplied the V and J calls. The sample table contains roughly 410,000 distinct CDR3 sequences; only one count was recorded for 15% of them. Of the sample, about 7% falls within the top ten clones.

This clonotype originated in a woman younger than 30 with stable Graves' hyperthyroidism. Donor details come from another sample of the same person, matched by shared clones. What was sequenced was peripheral blood. The receptor chain draws on TRBV12-5 and TRBJ1-5, with TRBD1 as a weak D call on 5 bases. Read as DNA, the sequence is TGTGCTAGTGTCGAGAGGGGCCAGCCCCAGCATTTT. It specifies CASVERGQPQHF.